This TCR beta chain was obtained from a study of blood T cells in healthy people across ages. Whole-study results and caveats: Since the PBMCs were unsorted, naive and antigen-experienced cells could not be conclusively compared.

The sample, around 9.9 milliliters of peripheral blood, was drawn from each donor. Then a second PCR, running about 6 to 11 cycles, was carried out with a sample-barcoded 5' primer and a J-beta primer mix. TCRdb passed the 5' RACE reads through MiXCR, listing each CDR3 protein once. The table records roughly 1.9 million distinct CDR3 sequences, roughly two fifths of them present only once. The table lists this clonotype with many counts. As yet, its antigen is unknown. Trimming cost V 8 bases and J 3 bases, with 13 bases left between them. This CDR3 is built from 12 residues. Germline CDR1 and CDR2: SQVTM and ANQGSEA.

The sample was blood. This clonotype was sampled from a human donor in good health. V is TRBV29-1 and J is TRBJ1-1, with D maybe TRBD1 (5 bases). The CDR3 spells CSSGTGDTEAFF. For the CDR3, the DNA is TGCAGCTCAGGGACCGGGGACACTGAAGCTTTCTTT.